Below, 28 T cell receptor beta chains from the same sample are listed, as sequenced in a study of CD8 T cells in ankylosing spondylitis. Antigen specificity for these receptors is unknown. TCRdb reprocessed the 5' RACE reads with MiXCR, giving one entry per CDR3 protein. Seen here are about 840,000 distinct CDR3 sequences, about an eighth observed once, and the top ten hold 0.51%. Notes on the study in general: The study identified a TCR beta motif of 7 or 8 highly homologous variants that appeared characteristic of ankylosing spondylitis blood.

The source material was blood, either unsorted or a sorted T cell fraction (not recorded which). Receptors were obtained from a male donor with ankylosing spondylitis.

This clonotype has a handful of counts. This chain links TRBV7-2 with TRBJ2-7, with 7 bases fitting TRBD2. Germline assignment: CDR1 SGHTA and CDR2 FQGNSA. With 7 bases clipped from V and 3 bases from J, the junction kept 9 bases outside the gene matches. The CDR3 is 14 residues long. CDR3 nucleotide sequence: TGTGCCAGCACCCAAAGCCGCGGGGGCTACGAGCAGTACTTC. Translation gives CASTQSRGGYEQYF.

This clonotype has just a few counts. V and J are TRBV18 and TRBJ2-2, with D possibly being TRBD1 or TRBD2 (5 bases each). With 3 bases removed from V and 4 bases from J, the gap between germline ends came to 21 bases. The germline V gene encodes CDR1 KGHSH and CDR2 LQKENI. The length of the CDR3 is 18 residues. The CDR3 nucleotides read TGTGCCAGCTCACCCCGTCTCCGGGACCGATATGCCACCGGGGAGCTGTTTTTT. Its translation is CASSPRLRDRYATGELFF.

J is TRBJ2-2 and V is TRBV4-3, with TRBD2 matching over 7 bases. V lost 1 base, J lost 6 bases, and 8 bases stayed unmatched. Germline loops: CDR1 LGHNA, CDR2 YSLEER. CDR3 length: 16 residues. The CDR3 nucleotides read TGCGCCAGCAGCCAAGCAACCACGGCGGGGGCCGGGGAGCTGTTTTTT. Translated: CASSQATTAGAGELFF.

This clonotype was counted only a few times. The chain links TRBV20-1 to TRBJ2-3, with 12 bases identical to TRBD2. The CDR3 has 18 residues. The V gene's germline CDR1 is DFQATT and CDR2 SNEGSKA (reference sequence). V was pared by 6 bases and J by 0 bases, with 13 bases of the junction left unmatched. This CDR3 is CSAPGLAGPSSSTDTQYF. The CDR3, as DNA: TGCAGTGCCCCAGGACTAGCGGGACCTTCCTCTAGCACAGATACGCAGTATTTT.

In this sample, this clonotype turned up a few times. This CDR3 reads CSLSLGGYSYNSPLHF. The CDR3 DNA sequence: TGCAGCCTCTCCTTGGGAGGGTACTCCTATAATTCACCCCTCCACTTT. The chain has TRBV29-1 and TRBJ1-6; the D is unclear. Trimming took off 8 bases at V and 0 bases at J, with 17 bases between the two ends. CDR1 and CDR2 (germline): SQVTM, ANQGSEA. This CDR3 is built from 16 residues.

This clonotype was seen more than once but under ten times. The chain is built from TRBV10-3 and TRBJ2-5; D gene uncertain. The V gene lost 4 bases and the J gene lost 4 bases, with 10 bases spanning the gap. The V gene's germline CDR1 is ENHRY and CDR2 SYGVKD. This CDR3 has 13 residues. CDR3 protein: CAISGTATETQYF. The CDR3 DNA follows: TGTGCCATCAGTGGGACGGCGACAGAGACCCAGTACTTC.

This clonotype was observed a few times. The chain recombines TRBV19 with TRBJ2-1, with a weak D call TRBD2 (5 bases). Germline V gene data show CDR1 as LNHDA and CDR2 as SQIVND (reference sequence). V lost 3 bases and J 5 bases, leaving 8 bases between the germline ends. This CDR3 is built from 13 residues. The DNA for the CDR3 is TGTGCCAGTAGTATCACAGCGGACAATGAGCAGTTCTTC. Its protein is CASSITADNEQFF.

The chain combines TRBV20-1 with TRBJ2-5, with 11 bases matching TRBD2. The CDR3 is 16 residues long. V lost 1 base to trimming and J lost 1 base; unmatched junction nucleotides: 5. The germline V gene encodes CDR1 DFQATT and CDR2 SNEGSKA (reference sequence). CDR3 loop: CSARGLAGGSQETQYF. The DNA of the CDR3 is TGCAGTGCTAGAGGGCTAGCGGGGGGATCCCAAGAGACCCAGTACTTC.

A few counts support this clonotype. This rearrangement joins TRBV24-1 to TRBJ1-5; D gene uncertain. From germline, CDR1 is KGHDR and CDR2 SFDVKD. The V and J ends lost 3 bases and 5 bases respectively, with 13 bases between them. The CDR3 is 15 residues long. The CDR3 region is CATSDRKNGDQPQHF. In DNA form, the CDR3 reads TGTGCCACCAGTGATCGGAAGAATGGTGATCAGCCCCAGCATTTT.

This clonotype occurred a few times. This chain connects TRBV12-2 to TRBJ1-2. TRBV12-2 is a pseudogene locus. The length of the CDR3 is 14 residues. The CDR3 bases are TGTGCAAGTCGCCCGCCATCTCACGTCTATGGCTACACCTTC. Its translation is CASRPPSHVYGYTF.

This clonotype was seen at least ten times. The gene calls are TRBV5-1 and TRBJ2-1; D is ambiguous. The CDR3 is made up of 14 amino acids. V lost 3 bases and J 5 bases, leaving 12 bases between the germline ends. Germline CDR1 reads SGHRS; CDR2 reads YFSETQ. CDR3 residues: CASSSSGQDNEQFF. DNA of the CDR3: TGCGCCAGCAGCTCGTCGGGCCAGGACAATGAGCAGTTCTTC.

The chain joins TRBV5-1 to TRBJ2-5; 10 bases are a match to TRBD1. Germline assignment: CDR1 SGHRS and CDR2 YFSETQ. The CDR3 is 16 residues long. Trimming at V came to 4 bases and at J to 4 bases, leaving 10 bases not matched to a gene. As DNA, the CDR3 is TGCGCCAGCAGCAGGGGACAGGGGAGGGTCGGAGAGACCCAGTACTTC. This sequence encodes CASSRGQGRVGETQYF.

This clonotype has ten or more counts. V and J are TRBV7-2 and TRBJ2-2; D possibly matches TRBD1 or TRBD2 (6 bases each). Germline assignment: CDR1 SGHTA and CDR2 FQGNSA. V shed 6 bases and J shed 5 bases, with 13 bases lying between them. This CDR3 has 14 amino acids. The CDR3 spells CASRRLGGTGELFF. In DNA form, the CDR3 reads TGTGCCAGCAGACGACTAGGGGGGACCGGGGAGCTGTTTTTT.

The chain recombines TRBV28 with TRBJ1-5; 7 bases fit TRBD1. Germline V gene data show CDR1 as MDHEN and CDR2 as SYDVKM. The length of the CDR3 is 14 residues. The V gene end was trimmed by 6 bases and the J gene end by 3 bases; junction bases not matched to a gene: 5. The CDR3 spells CASRSGTANQPQHF. The CDR3 DNA reads TGTGCCAGCAGATCCGGGACAGCCAATCAGCCCCAGCATTTT.

The chain is built from TRBV7-3 and TRBJ2-6; 12 positions match TRBD1. This CDR3 is built from 18 residues. V gave up 4 bases and J gave up 3 bases; unmatched junction bases: 7. Germline V lookup: CDR1 SGHTA, CDR2 FQGTGA. CDR3 in DNA: TGTGCCAGCAGCTCATGGGACAGGGGGCCGGGTGGGGCCAACGTCCTGACTTTC. Translating it yields CASSSWDRGPGGANVLTF.

This chain links TRBV12-3 or TRBV12-4 with TRBJ2-2, with D unclear. V was cut by 3 bases and J by 3 bases, with 8 bases left in between. This CDR3 spans 14 amino acids. The CDR3 here is CASSLGMDTGELFF. The DNA of the CDR3 is TGTGCCAGCAGTTTGGGAATGGACACCGGGGAGCTGTTTTTT.

This chain links TRBV28 with TRBJ2-1; D remains unclear. The CDR3 consists of 12 residues. Germline V CDR1 and CDR2: MDHEN, SYDVKM. The V gene lost 4 bases and the J gene lost 9 bases, with 10 bases spanning the gap. CDR3 loop: CASSSNLGEQFF. CDR3 coding DNA: TGTGCCAGCAGTTCGAACTTGGGTGAGCAGTTCTTC.

This clonotype was seen a handful of times. The gene calls are TRBV4-2 and TRBJ2-7, with no clear D. CDR1 LGHNA and CDR2 YNFKEQ come from the germline V gene. With 3 bases removed from V and 0 bases from J, the gap between germline ends came to 12 bases. The CDR3 is 15 amino acids. CDR3 DNA: TGTGCCAGCAGCCAGGTCGTGGGTCGCTCCTACGAGCAGTACTTC. Its translation is CASSQVVGRSYEQYF.

This clonotype was counted many times. The CDR3 loop reads CASSQPGLQGARGTGELFF. The CDR3 DNA sequence: TGTGCCAGCAGCCAGCCCGGGTTACAGGGGGCGCGGGGCACCGGGGAGCTGTTTTTT. The rearrangement links TRBV4-2 to TRBJ2-2, with 9 bases identical to TRBD1. The germline V gene has CDR1 LGHNA and CDR2 YNFKEQ. The CDR3 spans 19 residues. V lost 3 bases, J lost 4 bases, and 15 bases stayed unmatched.

The J gene is TRBJ1-1, the V gene TRBV12-3 or TRBV12-4, with no clear D. V lost 3 bases to trimming and J lost 5 bases, with 10 bases between them. The CDR3 sequence is 13 residues long. The CDR3 loop is CASSFILGTEAFF. The CDR3 nucleotides are TGTGCCAGCAGTTTTATCCTCGGAACTGAAGCTTTCTTT.

This clonotype came up a few times. The V gene is TRBV28, the J gene TRBJ2-3, with 7 positions matching TRBD2. CDR3 size: 15 residues. V was pared by 6 bases and J by 5 bases, with 11 bases of the junction left unmatched. Germline-derived CDR1 and CDR2 are MDHEN and SYDVKM. In DNA, the CDR3 is TGTGCCAGCAGCTCCCAGCGGGACCACAAAGATACGCAGTATTTT. Amino acid sequence: CASSSQRDHKDTQYF. Full variable domain (outside the CDR3, taken from reference TRBV28 and TRBJ2-3): DVKVTQSSRYLVKRTGEKVFLECVQDMDHENMFWYRQDPGLGLRLIYFSYDVKMKEKGDIPEGYSVSREKKERFSLILESASTNQTSMYLCASSSQRDHKDTQYFGPGTRLTVL.

The rearrangement uses TRBV5-1 and TRBJ1-2, with 7 nucleotides matching TRBD1. Germline V gene data show CDR1 as SGHRS and CDR2 as YFSETQ. Unmatched junction bases numbered 6, after V lost 0 bases and J lost 4 bases. The CDR3 sequence is 15 residues long. Here the CDR3 reads CASSLDDRALYGYTF. Here the CDR3 DNA reads TGCGCCAGCAGCTTGGATGACAGGGCCCTCTATGGCTACACCTTC.

The CDR3 region is CAISGQPSNQPQHF. CDR3 bases: TGTGCCATCAGTGGACAGCCTAGCAATCAGCCCCAGCATTTT. This chain joins TRBV10-3 and TRBJ1-5; possibly TRBD1 for D (5 bases). Germline-derived CDR1 and CDR2 are ENHRY and SYGVKD. Between the trimmed V and J ends, which lost 4 bases and 0 bases, there was a span of 7 bases. CDR3 size: 14 residues.

In DNA form, the CDR3 reads TGCAGTGCTGGCAGGCTTTTGGGAGAAAAACTGTTTTTT. Protein: CSAGRLLGEKLFF. V is TRBV20-1 and J is TRBJ1-4; D not certain. This CDR3 has 13 residues. Germline CDR1 and CDR2: DFQATT and SNEGSKA (reference sequence). Deletions cut 5 bases from V and 8 bases from J, with 15 bases between.

This clonotype was observed a few times. V is TRBV3-1 and J is TRBJ1-3; possible D gene TRBD1, 5 bases. The germline V gene has CDR1 LGHDT and CDR2 YNNKEL (reference sequence). V gave up 4 bases and J gave up 0 bases, with 13 bases separating them. This CDR3 has 16 amino acids. The CDR3 reads CASSLHPTASGNTIYF. Written as DNA, the CDR3 is TGTGCCAGCAGCCTCCACCCGACAGCCTCTGGAAACACCATATATTTT.

This clonotype was counted a few times. CDR3 amino acids: CASSLFLTATNEKLFF. In DNA form, the CDR3 reads TGTGCCAGCAGTTTGTTCCTGACAGCAACTAATGAAAAACTGTTTTTT. The chain is built from TRBV7-2 and TRBJ1-4; maybe TRBD1 (5 bases). There are 16 residues in the CDR3. Trimming shortened V by 6 bases and J by 0 bases, and 14 bases separated the two germline ends. The germline gives CDR1 SGHTA, CDR2 FQGNSA.

The gene calls are TRBV11-2 and TRBJ2-3, with 12 positions matching TRBD2. This CDR3 is 16 amino acids long. J gave up 5 bases and V 5 bases, and 8 bases lay outside the gene matches. The V gene's germline CDR1 is SGHAT and CDR2 FQNNGV. The CDR3 loop reads CASSDLAGGRVDTQYF. The CDR3 DNA follows: TGTGCCAGCAGCGACCTAGCGGGAGGGCGGGTAGATACGCAGTATTTT.

This rearrangement joins TRBV12-3 or TRBV12-4 to TRBJ1-6; no clear D. CDR3 size: 14 residues. The V and J ends lost 1 base and 7 bases respectively, with 8 bases between them. The CDR3 loop reads CASSLDNLNSPLHF. DNA of the CDR3: TGTGCCAGCAGTTTAGACAACCTGAATTCACCCCTCCACTTT.